Presented here are 17 T cell receptor beta chains from one specimen sequenced in a study of cytotoxic CD8 clonotypes in ibrutinib-treated CLL (dated by TCRdb to the early 2020s). Taken with the paper, the label for time point translates to: progressive disease on ibrutinib. Preparation of the library involved the immunoSEQ multiplex PCR assay. TCRdb retrieved this table from immuneACCESS and kept in-frame rearrangements only. Not all clones are present; in checked studies, unresolved V genes account for under half, and no reason is known for the remainder. This sample comprises around 77,000 clones, over 75% of them detected only once. Approximately 7.7% of the sample is held by the ten biggest clonotypes. Material: PBMCs, obtained at disease progression, from a patient treated with ibrutinib. The receptors derive from a human donor with chronic lymphocytic leukemia.

The CDR3 DNA reads as TGTGCCTGGAGTGTACAAAGATTCGGTGAGCAGTTCTTC. It codes for CAWSVQRFGEQFF. The chain has TRBV30 and TRBJ2-1; no reliable D call. Per the germline V gene, CDR1 is GTSNPN and CDR2 is SVGIG (reference sequence). The V gene lost 0 bases and the J gene lost 9 bases, with 12 bases spanning the gap. The CDR3 is 13 amino acids.

The chain combines TRBV6-5 with TRBJ2-3; D is undetermined. The CDR3 is 14 residues long. The V gene lost 0 bases and the J gene lost 4 bases, with 8 bases spanning the gap. Germline-derived CDR1 and CDR2 are MNHEY and SVGAGI. CDR3 in DNA: TGTGCCAGCAGTTACTCAAGGGTTTCAGATACGCAGTATTTT. It codes for CASSYSRVSDTQYF.

This sequence joins TRBV28 and TRBJ2-6; D gene uncertain. CDR3 length: 15 residues. With 1 base removed from V and 4 bases from J, the gap between germline ends came to 8 bases. CDR1 is MDHEN and CDR2 is SYDVKM in the germline V gene. In DNA, the CDR3 is TGTGCCAGCAGTTTATCGGGTACCGGGGCCAACGTCCTGACTTTC. This gives the protein CASSLSGTGANVLTF.

The gene calls are TRBV4-1 and TRBJ2-1, with D maybe TRBD1 (6 bases). Trimming left V 4 bases short and J 4 bases short, with 14 bases between. This CDR3 is built from 15 residues. Germline values: CDR1 MGHRA, CDR2 YSYEKL. The CDR3, as DNA: TGCGCCAGCAGCCCCGGACGGACAGTATACAATGAGCAGTTCTTC. This encodes CASSPGRTVYNEQFF.

The chain combines TRBV2 with TRBJ1-2, with D maybe TRBD1 (6 bases). The germline V and J ends were trimmed by 7 bases and 8 bases, with 17 bases remaining between them. The germline CDR1 and CDR2 sequences are SNHLY and FYNNEI. The CDR3 length is 13 residues. The CDR3 coding sequence is TGTGCCAGCAACGAACAGGGAACGAGCGGCTACACCTTC. This codes for CASNEQGTSGYTF.

J is TRBJ1-1 and V is TRBV5-1, with 8 bases identical to TRBD1. Germline loops: CDR1 SGHRS, CDR2 YFSETQ. V lost 1 base to trimming and J lost 5 bases; unmatched junction nucleotides: 13. This CDR3 contains 17 residues. In DNA form, the CDR3 reads TGCGCCAGCAGCTTGCAACCCCGGGACAGGAGGATAACTGAAGCTTTCTTT. Translation gives CASSLQPRDRRITEAFF.

This rearrangement joins TRBV6-1 to TRBJ2-2; D tentatively reads TRBD1 or TRBD2 (6 bases each). CDR1 and CDR2 from the germline V gene are MNHNS and SASEGT. V dropped 3 bases and J dropped 3 bases, with 17 bases sitting between them. The CDR3 consists of 17 residues. The CDR3 here is CASSEVVGGRYTGELFF. The CDR3 DNA is TGTGCCAGCAGTGAGGTAGTCGGGGGCAGATACACCGGGGAGCTGTTTTTT.

The gene calls are TRBV4-1 and TRBJ1-5; TRBD1 might be the D (5 bases). The V end was cut by 1 base, the J end by 4 bases, with 17 bases between. The CDR3 has 17 residues. The germline CDR1 and CDR2 sequences are MGHRA and YSYEKL. Here the CDR3 reads CASSQGVGQGRNQPQHF. The CDR3 DNA follows: TGCGCCAGCAGCCAAGGGGTAGGGCAGGGTAGAAATCAGCCCCAGCATTTT.

In nucleotides, the CDR3 is TGTGCCAGCAGTGTCTACAGACGAAACACCATATATTTT. It codes for CASSVYRRNTIYF. This chain connects TRBV2 to TRBJ1-3; D gene unclear. The V gene's germline CDR1 is SNHLY and CDR2 FYNNEI. The CDR3 is made up of 13 amino acids. V was cut by 4 bases and J by 5 bases, with 9 bases left in between.

This chain joins TRBV7-9 and TRBJ1-1; 10 nucleotides line up with TRBD1. V shed 2 bases and J 10 bases; nucleotides not matched to a gene: 4. CDR1 is SEHNR, CDR2 FQNEAQ, per germline (reference sequence). The CDR3 extends over 13 amino acids. The CDR3 bases are TGTGCCAGCAGCTTAATGGGACAGGGGTTAGCTTTCTTT. Translating it yields CASSLMGQGLAFF.

The chain links TRBV27 to TRBJ1-2; D is uncertain. CDR1 is MNHEY, CDR2 SMNVEV, per germline (reference sequence). V lost 0 bases to trimming and J lost 1 base, with 9 bases between them. This CDR3 contains 15 residues. This chain's CDR3 is CASSLSGSLNYGYTF. For the CDR3, the DNA is TGTGCCAGCAGTTTATCTGGGTCCCTTAACTATGGCTACACCTTC.

The V and J genes are TRBV9 and TRBJ1-1; a possible D gene is TRBD1 (5 bases). V was cut by 2 bases and J by 4 bases, with 9 bases left in between. Germline V lookup: CDR1 SGDLS, CDR2 YYNGEE. CDR3 size: 13 residues. The CDR3 DNA follows: TGTGCCAGCAGCGTTGGACACTCCACTGAAGCTTTCTTT. Translating gives CASSVGHSTEAFF.

In regard to this clone: A read error may account for a junction end that differs from germline. The CDR3: CASSYGQGAPRDF. The CDR3 DNA follows: TGTGCCAGCAGTTACGGACAGGGGGCCCCACGGGATTTT. V gene TRBV7-9 combines with J gene TRBJ1-4, with TRBD1 matching 11 bases. The CDR3 contains 13 residues. The V gene's germline CDR1 is SEHNR and CDR2 FQNEAQ (reference sequence).

The J gene is TRBJ2-7, the V gene TRBV6-1; 7 bases line up with TRBD2. The CDR3 runs to 14 residues. V lost 2 bases, J lost 4 bases, and 5 bases stayed unmatched. Germline CDR1 MNHNS, CDR2 SASEGT. CDR3: CASSETGGLYEQYF. The CDR3 bases are TGTGCCAGCAGTGAAACCGGGGGGTTATACGAGCAGTACTTC.

The V and J genes are TRBV19 and TRBJ2-7; 7 bases agree with TRBD2. Per germline, CDR1 LNHDA and CDR2 SQIVND (reference sequence). The CDR3 has 15 residues. Trimming took 0 bases from V and 5 from J; bases not matched to a gene: 7. This chain's CDR3 is CASSIEWGGTDEQYF. CDR3 coding DNA: TGTGCCAGTAGTATAGAATGGGGGGGTACGGACGAGCAGTACTTC.

The CDR3 sequence: CAWSVSLLGTGELFF. The CDR3 nucleotides are TGTGCCTGGAGTGTATCCCTATTAGGCACCGGGGAGCTGTTTTTT. V is TRBV30 and J is TRBJ2-2; D remains ambiguous. Trimming removed 0 bases from V and 4 bases from J, with 12 bases in between. The CDR3 has 15 residues. Looked up from germline, CDR1 is GTSNPN and CDR2 is SVGIG (reference sequence).

The rearrangement joins TRBV7-2 to TRBJ2-7; D is unresolved. The CDR3 runs to 12 residues. V was clipped by 2 bases and J by 4 bases, with 6 bases between them. Germline assignment: CDR1 SGHTA and CDR2 FQGNSA. Here the CDR3 DNA reads TGTGCCAGCAGCTTATCCGGGTACGAGCAGTACTTC. Translated, it gives CASSLSGYEQYF.